What follows is one T cell receptor beta chain and its context. Some clones are missing from TCRdb's copy, which holds only in-frame ones; the method was immunoSEQ multiplex PCR. The table records some 100,000 clones, around 80% of them present only once. The sample belongs to a study of OX40 agonist ivuxolimab in advanced cancers. Germline V gives CDR1 MDHEN, CDR2 SYDVKM. This CDR3 has 16 amino acids. V shed 3 bases and J shed 2 bases, with 16 bases lying between them. The chain employs TRBV28 and TRBJ2-5; D unresolved. This receptor was obtained from an adult with an advanced solid tumor such as melanoma, head and neck, liver or kidney cancer. Here the sequenced sample was CD4+ or CD8+ T cells sorted from blood, taken in a trial of the OX40 agonist ivuxolimab. CDR3 in amino acids: CASSFVSGAGQETQYF. CDR3 DNA sequence: TGTGCCAGCAGTTTTGTTTCGGGTGCAGGTCAAGAGACCCAGTACTTC.